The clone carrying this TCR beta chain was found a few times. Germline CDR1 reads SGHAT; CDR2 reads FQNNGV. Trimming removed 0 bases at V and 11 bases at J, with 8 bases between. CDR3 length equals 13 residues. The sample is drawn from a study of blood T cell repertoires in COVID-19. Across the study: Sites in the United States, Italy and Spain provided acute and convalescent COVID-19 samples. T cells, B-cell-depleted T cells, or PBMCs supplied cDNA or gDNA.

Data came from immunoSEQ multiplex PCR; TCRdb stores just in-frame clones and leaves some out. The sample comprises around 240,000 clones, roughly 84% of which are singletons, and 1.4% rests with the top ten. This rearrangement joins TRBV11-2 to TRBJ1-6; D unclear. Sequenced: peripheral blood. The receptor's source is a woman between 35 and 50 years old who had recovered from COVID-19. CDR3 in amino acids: CASSLDSRPPLHF. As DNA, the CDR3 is TGTGCCAGCAGCTTAGACAGTCGTCCACCCCTCCACTTT.